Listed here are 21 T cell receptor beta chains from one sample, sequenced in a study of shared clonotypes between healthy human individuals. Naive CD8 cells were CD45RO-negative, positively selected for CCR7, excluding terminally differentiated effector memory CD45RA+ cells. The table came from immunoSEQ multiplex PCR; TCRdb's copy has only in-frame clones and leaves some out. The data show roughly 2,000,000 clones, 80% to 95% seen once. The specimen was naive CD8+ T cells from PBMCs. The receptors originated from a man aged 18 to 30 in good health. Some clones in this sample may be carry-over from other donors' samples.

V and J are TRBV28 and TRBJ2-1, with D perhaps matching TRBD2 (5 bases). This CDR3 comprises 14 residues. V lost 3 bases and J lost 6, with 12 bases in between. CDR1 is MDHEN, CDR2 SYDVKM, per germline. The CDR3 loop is CASSLVGSANEQFF. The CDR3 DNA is TGTGCCAGCAGTTTGGTTGGTAGCGCCAATGAGCAGTTCTTC.

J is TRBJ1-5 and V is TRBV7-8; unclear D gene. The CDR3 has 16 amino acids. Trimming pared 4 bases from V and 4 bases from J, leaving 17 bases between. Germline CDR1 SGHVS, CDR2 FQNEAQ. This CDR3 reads CASSSLIEMGNQPQHF. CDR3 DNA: TGTGCCAGCAGCTCCCTAATAGAAATGGGAAATCAGCCCCAGCATTTT.

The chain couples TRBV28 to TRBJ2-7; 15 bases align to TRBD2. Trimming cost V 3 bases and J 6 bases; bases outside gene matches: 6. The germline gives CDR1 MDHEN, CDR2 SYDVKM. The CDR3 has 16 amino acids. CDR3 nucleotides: TGTGCCAGCAGTTTCTGGACTAGCGGGAGGGCAACCGAGCAGTACTTC. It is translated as CASSFWTSGRATEQYF. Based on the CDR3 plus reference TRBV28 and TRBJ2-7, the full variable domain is DVKVTQSSRYLVKRTGEKVFLECVQDMDHENMFWYRQDPGLGLRLIYFSYDVKMKEKGDIPEGYSVSREKKERFSLILESASTNQTSMYLCASSFWTSGRATEQYFGPGTRLTVT.

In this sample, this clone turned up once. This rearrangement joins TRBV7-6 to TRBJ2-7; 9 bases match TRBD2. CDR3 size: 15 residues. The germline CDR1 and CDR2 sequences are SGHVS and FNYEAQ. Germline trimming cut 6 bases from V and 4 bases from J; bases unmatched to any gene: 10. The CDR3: CASSWEGLAVYEQYF. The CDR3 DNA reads TGTGCCAGCAGTTGGGAGGGACTAGCTGTATACGAGCAGTACTTC.

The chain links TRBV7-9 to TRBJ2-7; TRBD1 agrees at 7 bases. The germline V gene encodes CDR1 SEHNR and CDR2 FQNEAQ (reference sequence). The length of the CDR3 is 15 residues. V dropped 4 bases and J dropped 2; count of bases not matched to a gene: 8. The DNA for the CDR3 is TGTGCCAGCAGCTCGACCCGGGACAGCCCCTACGAGCAGTACTTC. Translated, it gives CASSSTRDSPYEQYF.

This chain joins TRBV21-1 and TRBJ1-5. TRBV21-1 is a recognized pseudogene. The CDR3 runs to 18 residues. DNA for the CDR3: TGTGCCAGCAGCAAATATTGGGGTTTAAAGGATAGCAATCAGCCCCAGCATTTT. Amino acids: CASSKYWGLKDSNQPQHF.

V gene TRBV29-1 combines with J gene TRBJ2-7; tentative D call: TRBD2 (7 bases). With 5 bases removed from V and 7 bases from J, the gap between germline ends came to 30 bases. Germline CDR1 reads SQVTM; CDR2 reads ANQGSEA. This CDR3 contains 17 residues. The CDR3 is CSVQGGGFGTPPGEQYF. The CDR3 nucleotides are TGCAGCGTTCAAGGGGGGGGTTTTGGGACCCCCCCTGGGGAGCAGTACTTC.

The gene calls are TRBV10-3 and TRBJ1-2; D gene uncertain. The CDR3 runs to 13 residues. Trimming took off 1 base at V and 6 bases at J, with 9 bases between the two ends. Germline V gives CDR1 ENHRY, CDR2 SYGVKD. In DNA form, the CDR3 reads TGTGCCATCAGTGAGTTAGGCACACATGGCTACACCTTC. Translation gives CAISELGTHGYTF.

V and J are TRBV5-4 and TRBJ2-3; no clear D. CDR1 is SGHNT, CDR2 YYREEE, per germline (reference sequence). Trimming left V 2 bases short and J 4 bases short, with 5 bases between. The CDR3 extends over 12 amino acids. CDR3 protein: CASSFGADTQYF. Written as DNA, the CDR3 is TGTGCCAGCAGCTTTGGTGCAGATACGCAGTATTTT.

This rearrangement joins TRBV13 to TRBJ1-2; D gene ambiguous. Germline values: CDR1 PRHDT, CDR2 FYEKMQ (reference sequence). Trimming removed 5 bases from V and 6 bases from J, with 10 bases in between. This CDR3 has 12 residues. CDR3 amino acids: CASSQTRDGYTF. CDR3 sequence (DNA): TGTGCCAGCAGCCAAACGAGGGATGGCTACACCTTC.

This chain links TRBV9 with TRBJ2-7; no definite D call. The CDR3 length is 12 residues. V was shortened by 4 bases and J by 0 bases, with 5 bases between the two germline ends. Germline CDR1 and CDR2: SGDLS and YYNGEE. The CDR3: CASSNVSYEQYF. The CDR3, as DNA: TGTGCCAGCAGCAACGTCTCCTACGAGCAGTACTTC.

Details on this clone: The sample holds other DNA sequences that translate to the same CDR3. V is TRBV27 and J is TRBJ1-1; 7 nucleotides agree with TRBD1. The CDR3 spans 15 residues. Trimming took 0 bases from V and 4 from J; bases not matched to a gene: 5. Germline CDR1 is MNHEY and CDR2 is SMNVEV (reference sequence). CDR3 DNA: TGTGCCAGCAGTTTATCACGACAGGGAGGCACTGAAGCTTTCTTT. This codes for CASSLSRQGGTEAFF.

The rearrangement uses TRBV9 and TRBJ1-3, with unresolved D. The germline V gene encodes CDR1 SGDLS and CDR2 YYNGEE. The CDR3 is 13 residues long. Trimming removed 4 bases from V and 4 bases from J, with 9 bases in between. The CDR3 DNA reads TGTGCCAGCAGCTCATGGGCGGGAAACACCATATATTTT. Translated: CASSSWAGNTIYF.

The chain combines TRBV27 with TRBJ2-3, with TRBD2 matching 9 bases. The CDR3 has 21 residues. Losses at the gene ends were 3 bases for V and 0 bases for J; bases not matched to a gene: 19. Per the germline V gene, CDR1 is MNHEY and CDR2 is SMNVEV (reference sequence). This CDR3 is CASSFLGRGTTSGGSTDTQYF. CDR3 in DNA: TGTGCCAGCAGTTTCCTAGGCAGGGGCACGACTAGCGGAGGAAGCACAGATACGCAGTATTTT.

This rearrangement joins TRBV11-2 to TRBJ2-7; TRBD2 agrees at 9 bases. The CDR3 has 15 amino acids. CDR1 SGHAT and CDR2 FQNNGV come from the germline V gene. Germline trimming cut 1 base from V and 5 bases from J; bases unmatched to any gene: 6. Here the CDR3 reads CASSLGRLAGNEQYF. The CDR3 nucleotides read TGTGCCAGCAGCTTAGGTAGGCTAGCGGGAAACGAGCAGTACTTC.

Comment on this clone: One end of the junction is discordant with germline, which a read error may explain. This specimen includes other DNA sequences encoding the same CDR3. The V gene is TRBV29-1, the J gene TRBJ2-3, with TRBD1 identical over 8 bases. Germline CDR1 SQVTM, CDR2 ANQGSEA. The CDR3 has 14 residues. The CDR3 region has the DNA TGCAGCGTGGAAGACAGGGGTGGCACAGATACGCAGTATTTT. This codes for CSVEDRGGTDTQYF.

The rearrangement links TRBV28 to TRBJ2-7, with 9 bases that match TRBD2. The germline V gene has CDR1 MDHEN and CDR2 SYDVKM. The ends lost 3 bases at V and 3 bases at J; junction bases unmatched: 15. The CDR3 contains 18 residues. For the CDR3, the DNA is TGTGCCAGCAGTTTTTCCGCGGGAGGGAATTCTCTCTTCTACGAGCAGTACTTC. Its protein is CASSFSAGGNSLFYEQYF.

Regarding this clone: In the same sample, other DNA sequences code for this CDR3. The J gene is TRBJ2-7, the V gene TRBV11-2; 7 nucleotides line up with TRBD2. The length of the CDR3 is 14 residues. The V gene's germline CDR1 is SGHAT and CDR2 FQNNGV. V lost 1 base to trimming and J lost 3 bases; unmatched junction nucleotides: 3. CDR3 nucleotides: TGTGCCAGCAGCTTAGTTGGCGGGAGCTACGAGCAGTACTTC. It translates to CASSLVGGSYEQYF.

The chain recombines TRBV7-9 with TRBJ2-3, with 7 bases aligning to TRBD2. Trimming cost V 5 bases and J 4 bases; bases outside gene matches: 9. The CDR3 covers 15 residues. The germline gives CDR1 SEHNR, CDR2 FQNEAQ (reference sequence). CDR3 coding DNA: TGTGCCAGCAGCCAAGACGGACTAGTTGCAGATACGCAGTATTTT. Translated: CASSQDGLVADTQYF.

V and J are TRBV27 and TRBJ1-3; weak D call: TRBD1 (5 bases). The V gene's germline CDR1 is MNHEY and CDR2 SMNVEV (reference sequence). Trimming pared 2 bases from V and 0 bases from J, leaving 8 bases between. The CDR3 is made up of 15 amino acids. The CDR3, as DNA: TGTGCCAGCAGTTTACGACAGCCCTCTGGAAACACCATATATTTT. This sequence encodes CASSLRQPSGNTIYF.

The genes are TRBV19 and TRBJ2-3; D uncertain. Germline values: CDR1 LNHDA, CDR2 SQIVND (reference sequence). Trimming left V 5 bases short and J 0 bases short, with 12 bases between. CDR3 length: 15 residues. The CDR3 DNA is TGTGCCAGTAGTGGCTTAGGTGTTAGCACAGATACGCAGTATTTT. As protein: CASSGLGVSTDTQYF.